This TCR beta chain was sequenced during a study of human T cells and chemical hapten exposure. MiXCR, applied by TCRdb to the RACE reads, yields one record per CDR3 protein. The sample has 300,000 to 400,000 distinct CDR3 sequences; approximately 5% are singletons. This clonotype was counted a few times. As for time point: pre-sensitization, week 0. Specified treatment: therapeutic diphenylcyclopropenone sensitization with weekly scalp DPC. Trimming cost V 2 bases and J 5 bases, with 7 bases left between them. The CDR3 consists of 13 residues. CDR1 is MNHEY and CDR2 is SVGEGT in the germline V gene. This sample comprised whole blood, obtained in connection with sensitization to the hapten diphenylcyclopropenone (DPC). This receptor was identified in a woman aged 50 to 60 with alopecia areata. Some clones in this sample may be carry-over from other donors' samples. J is TRBJ2-1 and V is TRBV6-2 or TRBV6-3; D call uncertain. The CDR3 DNA follows: TGTGCCAGCAGTTACGGACCTAACAATGAGCAGTTCTTC. It is translated as CASSYGPNNEQFF.